This record looks at one T cell receptor (beta chain) sequence and its context. There is no known antigen for this receptor. One end of the junction varies from germline; a read error may be responsible. The TCR beta CDR3 regions were amplified from RNA transcripts. A first-round RT-PCR of the TCR CDR3 used the HTBI primer set with the Qiagen OneStep RT-PCR kit. Libraries were constructed in a second round of multiplex PCR, after which size selection and purification were performed. Sequencing of the libraries was done on an Illumina HiSeq2000 using paired-end 100 bp reads. Per the original workflow: SOAPnuke was used to process the raw data, removing reads that contained adapters or uncalled bases, had a mean Phred below 15, or lacked an exact match to the constant primer or identifier. High-quality paired reads were merged using COPE v1.2.5, and each unique nucleotide sequence was defined as a clonotype. MiTCR v1.1 was used to align the clonotypes against IMGT TRBV, TRBD and TRBJ reference segments. Analysis was restricted to V-J combinations with a frequency above 0.0001, which covered roughly 99% of repertoires. A TCS score was defined as the ratio of F50 (clonal expansion) to E x V (chaos), with BLOSUM62-based TCRdist applied between CDR3 peptides within each V-J. Welch's t-statistics and random forest reduced some 510 V-J features to some 14, which were used in a naive Bayes classifier (R e1071). The similarity between thyroid and blood repertoires was quantified using the Morisita-Horn index. TCRdb redid the processing of the public reads, applying fastp at Q25 and MiXCR, and retained in-frame beta chains. Records with the same CDR3 protein are collapsed into one entry carrying the most frequent genes and DNA. These V and J calls derive from TCRdb rather than the authors' analysis. The sample data list 650,000 to 800,000 distinct CDR3 sequences, and 45% of these were observed just once. The biggest ten clones account for about 7.7% of the sample.

Any patient with an uncontrolled infection, another autoimmune disease, pregnancy or lactation was excluded. Diagnoses were based on clinical symptoms, serum thyroxine and TRAb, thyroid ultrasound and orbital computed tomography. Total RNA was extracted with Trizol reagent, and quality was checked on an Agilent 2100 Bioanalyzer. The data belong to a study of T cells in Graves' hyperthyroidism and ophthalmopathy (dated by TCRdb to between 2018 and 2021). Some background on the complete study: To identify distinguishing TCR V-J signatures, a discovery cohort of roughly 100 patients was used, comprising some 43 with Graves' ophthalmopathy and around 57 with stable Graves' hyperthyroidism. The 90 to 100 discovery patients were randomly divided into training and test sets at a 7:3 ratio. The study also compared thyroid tissue and blood T-cell repertoires from roughly 6 Graves' hyperthyroidism patients. The paper reports TCR Vbeta CDR3 sequencing of roughly 140 peripheral blood samples: under 45 ophthalmopathy, roughly 80 hyperthyroidism and some 17 progressor patients. An independent validation cohort of about 20 hyperthyroidism patients and 17 patients who later progressed to ophthalmopathy tested prospective prediction of ophthalmopathy. Once sampling was done, hyperthyroidism patients were given methimazole at a starting dose of 30 mg daily, whereas ophthalmopathy patients were given high-dose intravenous methylprednisolone. The full study reports these points: Sample size was not statistically predetermined, and blinding of investigators to group allocation was not performed. A 13 V-J signature model separated ophthalmopathy from stable hyperthyroidism, with about 88% sensitivity and roughly 81% specificity in cross-validation and 80%/75% in testing. Most expanded thyroid clonotypes (frequency above 0.001) were also detected in blood, a finding suggesting that blood repertoires may reflect thyroid immune responses. In validation, progression to ophthalmopathy was predicted by the model with 70.59% sensitivity and roughly 76% specificity, a median of roughly 6 months before onset.

Based on the germline V gene, the CDR1 and CDR2 sequences are SGHRS and YFSETQ. Including cysteine and phenylalanine, the CDR3 has 13 amino acids. The kept DNA is CDR3 alone, 39 bases in frame from the first base. Material for sequencing was peripheral blood or thyroid tissue (not recorded which). The clonotype comes from an adult man with Graves' disease, either hyperthyroidism or ophthalmopathy (not recorded which). The receptor chain draws on TRBV5-1 and TRBJ2-2; no confident D gene assignment can be made. The nucleotide sequence reads as follows: TGTGCCAGCAGCCAGCCTTTAGGCGGGGAGCTGTTTTTT. This gives the protein CASSQPLGGELFF.